A single sample gave rise to the 6 T cell receptor beta chains below, sequenced in a study of CD8+CD57+ T cells in acquired aplastic anemia. Genomic DNA templated the TCR beta VDJ and CDR3 profiling. TCRdb re-called the reads through MiXCR, storing one row per CDR3 protein. The data contain hundreds of thousands of distinct CDR3 sequences, approximately 50% of them singletons. The sequenced patients had an expansion of CD8+CD57+ cells seen by flow cytometry. The sample was sorted CD4+, CD8+, or CD8+CD57+ T cells (not recorded which) from PBMCs. All receptors come from a human donor with aplastic anemia.

As regards this clonotype: An end of the junction does not agree with germline; a read error may underlie this. The genes are TRBV28 and TRBJ2-3; D possibly corresponds to TRBD2 (5 bases). Looked up from germline, CDR1 is MDHEN and CDR2 is SYDVKM. CDR3 length: 14 residues. The DNA for the CDR3 is TGTGCCAGCAGTTTAGGGGAGAGCACAGATGCGCAGTATTTT. Protein: CASSLGESTDAQYF.

DNA for the CDR3: TGTGCCAGCAGACCTAGGACAGTAACCTACGAGCAGTACTTC. Its translation is CASRPRTVTYEQYF. V is TRBV27 and J is TRBJ2-7; weak D call: TRBD1 (6 bases). V lost 6 bases, J lost 2 bases, and 14 bases lay in between. The CDR3 has 14 amino acids. Germline CDR1 is MNHEY and CDR2 is SMNVEV (reference sequence).

This clonotype came up many times. V and J are TRBV10-1 and TRBJ2-2; 9 nucleotides match TRBD2. V shed 1 base, J shed 7 bases, and the junction held 13 bases outside the gene matches. Germline V gives CDR1 WNHNN, CDR2 SYGVQD (reference sequence). This CDR3 spans 18 amino acids. Written as DNA, the CDR3 is TGCGCCAGCAGTGAGTGGGGGCGGGGGGGCCCGATGTACGGGGAGCTGTTTTTT. Its protein is CASSEWGRGGPMYGELFF.

This rearrangement joins TRBV10-1 to TRBJ2-7, with TRBD2 as a possible D gene (6 bases). The germline V gene has CDR1 WNHNN and CDR2 SYGVQD (reference sequence). Deletions cut 3 bases from V and 5 bases from J, with 14 bases between. CDR3 length: 14 amino acids. CDR3 loop: CASSDGGITNEQYF. In nucleotides, the CDR3 is TGCGCCAGCAGTGATGGCGGGATCACCAACGAGCAGTACTTC.

This clonotype was seen at least ten times. The chain couples TRBV6-4 to TRBJ1-1, with D hard to call. In germline, CDR1 is MRHNA, CDR2 SNTAGT. Trimming cost V 3 bases and J 11 bases, with 16 bases left between them. This CDR3 region has 13 residues. The CDR3 reads CASSEGGPPPAFF. DNA for the CDR3: TGTGCCAGCAGTGAAGGAGGACCCCCCCCCGCTTTCTTT.

The J gene is TRBJ2-3, the V gene TRBV28, with TRBD1 matching 9 bases. This CDR3 has 20 residues. V shed 2 bases, J shed 3 bases, and the junction held 18 bases outside the gene matches. Germline V gene data show CDR1 as MDHEN and CDR2 as SYDVKM. The CDR3 DNA sequence: TGTGCCAGCAGTTTAGGGCCGGAGCGCACAGGGGGCGCCAAAACAGATACGCAGTATTTT. Protein product: CASSLGPERTGGAKTDTQYF.